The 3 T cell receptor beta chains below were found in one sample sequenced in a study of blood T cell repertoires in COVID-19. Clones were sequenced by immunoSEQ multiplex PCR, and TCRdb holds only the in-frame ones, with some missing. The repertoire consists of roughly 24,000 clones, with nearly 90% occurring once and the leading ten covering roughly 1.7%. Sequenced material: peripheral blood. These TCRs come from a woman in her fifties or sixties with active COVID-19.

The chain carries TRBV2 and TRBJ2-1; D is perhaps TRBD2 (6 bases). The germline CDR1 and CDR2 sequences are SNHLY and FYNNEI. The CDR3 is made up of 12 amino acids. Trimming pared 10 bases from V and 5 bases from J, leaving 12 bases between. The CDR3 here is CATSREHNEQFF. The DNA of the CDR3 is TGTGCCACGTCACGGGAGCACAATGAGCAGTTCTTC.

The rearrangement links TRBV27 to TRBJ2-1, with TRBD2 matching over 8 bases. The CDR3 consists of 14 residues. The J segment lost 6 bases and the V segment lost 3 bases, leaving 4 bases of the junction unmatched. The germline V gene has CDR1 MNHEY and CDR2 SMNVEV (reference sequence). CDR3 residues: CASSFGTRGNEQFF. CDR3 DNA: TGTGCCAGCAGTTTCGGGACTAGGGGCAATGAGCAGTTCTTC.

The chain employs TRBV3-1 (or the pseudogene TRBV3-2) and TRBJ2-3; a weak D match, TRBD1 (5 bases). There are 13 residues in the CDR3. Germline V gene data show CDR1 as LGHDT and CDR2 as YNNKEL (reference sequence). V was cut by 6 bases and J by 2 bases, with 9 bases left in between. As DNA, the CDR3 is TGTGCCAGCAGAAGGGGAACCACAGATACGCAGTATTTT. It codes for CASRRGTTDTQYF.